This T cell receptor beta chain was captured by sequencing in a study of T cell repertoires in aging, cancer and after chemotherapy. Across the whole study: Patients with chronic lymphocytic leukemia were sampled before and after fludarabine- or bendamustine-based chemotherapy.

The template was genomic DNA from peripheral blood, not RNA. By share, this clonotype counts as medium-sized (0.01 to 0.1%). Its antigen is not identified. Notes on the study in general: Thymic emigration or peripheral T cell expansion may be impaired by lymphoid organ infiltration in hematological cancer.

With 0 bases removed from V and 5 bases from J, the gap between germline ends came to 12 bases. In germline, CDR1 is SGHNT, CDR2 YYREEE (reference sequence). This CDR3 contains 16 residues. A mixed TRB-A/B primer pool amplified rearranged TRB by multiplex touch-down PCR. TCRdb redid the calling of the multiplex PCR reads with MiXCR, one entry per CDR3 protein. The sample records about 1,300 distinct CDR3 sequences, roughly a quarter being singletons. The rearrangement joins TRBV5-4 to TRBJ1-6; D may be TRBD1 (6 bases). The TCR sequence derives from a human donor with a blood cancer. Input material: blood. The CDR3 DNA is TGTGCCAGCAGCTTGGGCGTGGGGGGCGATAATTCACCCCTCCACTTT. Translation: CASSLGVGGDNSPLHF. The full variable domain, with the rest looked up from reference TRBV5-4 and TRBJ1-6, is ETGVTQSPTHLIKTRGQQVTLRCSSQSGHNTVSWYQQALGQGPQFIFQYYREEENGRGNFPPRFSGLQFPNYSSELNVNALELDDSALYLCASSLGVGGDNSPLHFGNGTRLTVT.